These 13 T cell receptor beta chains were sequenced from one sample in a study of blood T cell repertoires in COVID-19. This table comes from immunoSEQ multiplex PCR, and its TCRdb copy is limited to in-frame clones, with some not included. This sample has 90,000 to 110,000 clones, with around 86% found just once. Material: peripheral blood. The receptor source for this set is a man older than 75 with acute or convalescent COVID-19.

This clone was seen more than once but under ten times. The CDR3, as DNA: TGTGCCAGCAGTGACTCAAGGGGTTCACCCCTCCACTTT. This sequence encodes CASSDSRGSPLHF. V gene TRBV6-4 combines with J gene TRBJ1-6; D is perhaps TRBD1 (5 bases). Trimming left V 0 bases short and J 9 bases short, with 6 bases between. The CDR3 is 13 residues long. Germline CDR1 reads MRHNA; CDR2 reads SNTAGT.

This clone was counted once. V gene TRBV2 combines with J gene TRBJ2-2, with D perhaps TRBD2 (6 bases). CDR3 length: 13 amino acids. The V end lost 11 bases, the J end lost 4 bases, and 14 bases lay between the germline ends. Germline loops: CDR1 SNHLY, CDR2 FYNNEI. The CDR3 nucleotides are TGTGCCGTTACGGGACTCTCCACCGGGGAGCTGTTTTTT. Amino acids: CAVTGLSTGELFF.

The genes are TRBV7-8 and TRBJ2-5; 13 bases map to TRBD2. V lost 5 bases to trimming and J lost 4 bases; unmatched junction nucleotides: 7. This CDR3 is built from 16 residues. Germline V gene data show CDR1 as SGHVS and CDR2 as FQNEAQ. The CDR3 DNA reads as TGTGCCAGCAGCCGAGGACTAGCGGGAGCTAGAGAGACCCAGTACTTC. Its translation is CASSRGLAGARETQYF.

The chain couples TRBV5-5 to TRBJ1-5; maybe TRBD1 (5 bases). Germline V gene sequence: CDR1 SGHKS, CDR2 YYEKEE (reference sequence). The CDR3 covers 15 residues. Between the trimmed V and J ends, which lost 4 bases and 0 bases, there was a span of 11 bases. The CDR3 DNA reads as TGTGCCAGCAGCGCAGGACATAATAGCAATCAGCCCCAGCATTTT. Amino acid sequence: CASSAGHNSNQPQHF.

The rearrangement uses TRBV4-2 and TRBJ1-2, with TRBD1 matching 10 bases. The CDR3 runs to 15 residues. Germline CDR1 is LGHNA and CDR2 is YNFKEQ. J gave up 4 bases and V 1 base, and 3 bases lay outside the gene matches. The CDR3 region has the DNA TGTGCCAGCAGCCAAGGGGGGACAGGGGCCTATGGCTACACCTTC. As protein: CASSQGGTGAYGYTF.

The chain carries TRBV18 and TRBJ2-7; 16 nucleotides match TRBD2. Trimming removed 1 base from V and 7 bases from J; junction bases left unmatched: 4. The CDR3 runs 16 residues. In germline, CDR1 is KGHSH, CDR2 LQKENI. Written as DNA, the CDR3 is TGTGCCAGCTCACCACGAGGGACTAGCGGGAGGGGTGAGCAGTACTTC. Translation: CASSPRGTSGRGEQYF.

The V gene is TRBV6-5, the J gene TRBJ1-3; weak D call: TRBD1 (5 bases). V shed 4 bases and J shed 0 bases, with 10 bases lying between them. This CDR3 spans 15 amino acids. Germline V gene sequence: CDR1 MNHEY, CDR2 SVGAGI. CDR3 bases: TGTGCCAGCAGTTTGGGACTGAACTCTGGAAACACCATATATTTT. Its translation: CASSLGLNSGNTIYF.

V usage is TRBV2 and J usage is TRBJ2-3; D might be TRBD2 (6 bases). The germline V gene encodes CDR1 SNHLY and CDR2 FYNNEI. The ends were cut back, 8 bases at V and 1 base at J, with 19 bases in the middle. The CDR3 consists of 16 residues. CDR3 protein: CASSVAGGRRTDTQYF. For the CDR3, the DNA is TGTGCCAGCTCCGTCGCCGGGGGACGGCGCACAGATACGCAGTATTTT.

The CDR3 loop is CASLTGNEKLFF. CDR3 DNA sequence: TGTGCCAGCCTCACAGGGAATGAAAAACTGTTTTTT. This chain joins TRBV28 and TRBJ1-4, with a tentative D call TRBD1 (6 bases). The CDR3 has 12 residues. Germline CDR1 and CDR2: MDHEN and SYDVKM. Trimming left V 8 bases short and J 5 bases short, with 9 bases between.

CDR3 in DNA: TGTGCCAGCAGTCCCGCAGGGACAGGGGTCCCGTCCGGTCATTCACCCCTCCACTTT. It specifies CASSPAGTGVPSGHSPLHF. The rearrangement uses TRBV27 and TRBJ1-6; 10 bases map to TRBD1. This CDR3 is built from 19 residues. Losses at the gene ends were 5 bases for V and 8 bases for J; bases not matched to a gene: 18. In germline, CDR1 is MNHEY, CDR2 SMNVEV (reference sequence).

The chain joins TRBV28 to TRBJ2-2; 11 nucleotides match TRBD2. Trimming removed 8 bases from V and 5 bases from J; junction bases left unmatched: 10. Germline CDR1 reads MDHEN; CDR2 reads SYDVKM. The CDR3 loop spans 16 amino acids. For the CDR3, the DNA is TGTGCCAGCTGTCTCTTCATAGCGGGAGGGACCGGGGAGCTGTTTTTT. Protein sequence: CASCLFIAGGTGELFF.

The V call is TRBV28, the J call TRBJ1-5; D is unresolved. The CDR3 runs to 12 residues. With 10 bases removed from V and 6 bases from J, the gap between germline ends came to 13 bases. Germline CDR1 reads MDHEN; CDR2 reads SYDVKM. In DNA, the CDR3 is TGTGCCACCGGGGTTTATAGTCAGCCCCAGCATTTT. This translates into CATGVYSQPQHF.

The V gene is TRBV5-1, the J gene TRBJ1-6; tentatively, D is TRBD1 (5 bases). Trimming removed 3 bases at V and 10 bases at J, with 14 bases between. The CDR3 covers 14 residues. Per germline, CDR1 SGHRS and CDR2 YFSETQ. CDR3 amino acids: CASSSTQGSSPLHF. Here the CDR3 DNA reads TGCGCCAGCAGCTCCACTCAGGGAAGCTCACCCCTCCACTTT.